The 15 T cell receptor beta chains in this list originate from one sample, sequenced in a study of blood T cell repertoires in COVID-19 (dated by TCRdb to about 2020). Libraries were constructed by the immunoSEQ multiplex PCR assay. Here the immuneACCESS table is served through TCRdb, limited to in-frame sequences with V and J called. Missing clones are a known gap in these copies; in checked studies unresolved V genes cover under half, and the rest lacks a known reason. Recorded for this sample are 120,000 to 150,000 clones; 70% to 85% of them occurred a single time. The ten most abundant clones make up 7.2% of the sample. The sequenced material came from peripheral blood. The source is a woman aged 50 to 65 in a cohort sampled during active or convalescent COVID-19.

The rearrangement links TRBV19 to TRBJ1-5; 12 bases map to TRBD1. The CDR3 is made up of 16 amino acids. Germline V gene lookup returns CDR1 LNHDA and CDR2 SQIVND (reference sequence). Trimming took 7 bases from V and 9 from J; bases not matched to a gene: 13. Written as DNA, the CDR3 is TGTGCCAGTAAACCCGGGACAGGGGGCGTTAGGGGGCCCCAGCATTTT. Translated: CASKPGTGGVRGPQHF.

V and J are TRBV15 and TRBJ2-2; possibly TRBD2 for D (5 bases). V was pared by 1 base and J by 3 bases, with 30 bases between. This CDR3 has 22 residues. Germline V CDR1 and CDR2: LNHNV, YYDKDF (reference sequence). This chain's CDR3 is CATSRVRRRRIDGFGYTGELFF. DNA of the CDR3: TGTGCCACCAGCAGAGTACGGAGGCGCAGGATCGACGGCTTCGGGTACACCGGGGAGCTGTTTTTT.

The V and J genes are TRBV9 and TRBJ1-3; TRBD1 might be the D (5 bases). This CDR3 has 15 amino acids. Germline V gene sequence: CDR1 SGDLS, CDR2 YYNGEE. V was cut by 4 bases and J by 2 bases, with 13 bases left in between. CDR3 loop: CASSPTGQAGNTIYF. CDR3 nucleotides: TGTGCCAGCAGCCCAACAGGACAAGCTGGAAACACCATATATTTT.

CDR3 DNA: TGCGCCAGCAGCAAAGGACAGGGCCTAGAGACCCAGTACTTC. The encoded protein is CASSKGQGLETQYF. The gene calls are TRBV5-1 and TRBJ2-5; 8 positions agree with TRBD1. CDR1 is SGHRS, CDR2 YFSETQ, per germline. This CDR3 has 14 amino acids. J gave up 4 bases and V 4 bases, and 6 bases lay outside the gene matches.

For this clone: Other DNA variants within this sample encode the same CDR3. V and J are TRBV19 and TRBJ1-5, with D tentatively TRBD1 (5 bases). The CDR3 runs to 13 residues. Trimming stripped 5 bases from V and 4 bases from J, with 9 bases between. Germline CDR1 and CDR2: LNHDA and SQIVND (reference sequence). In DNA, the CDR3 is TGTGCCAGTAGTTTACGGGGGAATCAGCCCCAGCATTTT. It yields the protein CASSLRGNQPQHF.

The gene calls are TRBV11-2 and TRBJ2-7, with 8 nucleotides matching TRBD1. CDR1 is SGHAT and CDR2 is FQNNGV in the germline V gene. The V and J ends lost 5 bases and 2 bases, in that order; junction bases with no gene match: 14. The CDR3 spans 17 residues. CDR3 coding DNA: TGTGCCAGCAGCCTGGACAGGGTTGTAACCGGACCCTACGAGCAGTACTTC. Its translation is CASSLDRVVTGPYEQYF.

The chain's CDR3 is CASSLEGGAYEQYF. The DNA of the CDR3 is TGTGCCAGCAGCTTAGAAGGGGGGGCCTACGAGCAGTACTTC. V is TRBV7-9 and J is TRBJ2-7, with D perhaps matching TRBD2 (7 bases). CDR1 is SEHNR, CDR2 FQNEAQ, per germline (reference sequence). This CDR3 is 14 amino acids long. V was cut by 1 base and J by 2 bases, with 9 bases left in between.

The chain employs TRBV6-5 and TRBJ2-7; 8 bases agree with TRBD1. Germline loops: CDR1 MNHEY, CDR2 SVGAGI. CDR3 length equals 15 residues. The V segment lost 6 bases and the J segment 2 bases; nucleotides outside the gene matches: 9. The CDR3 DNA is TGTGCCAGCAGGCCAGACAGGGGCGGAACCTACGAGCAGTACTTC. Residues: CASRPDRGGTYEQYF.

The chain combines TRBV12-5 with TRBJ2-7, with D tentatively TRBD2 (5 bases). Trimming removed 0 bases at V and 0 bases at J, with 9 bases between. The CDR3 spans 15 residues. CDR1 and CDR2 from the germline V gene are LGHNT and FRNRAP. CDR3 protein: CASGLVLGISYEQYF. The DNA for the CDR3 is TGTGCTAGTGGTTTGGTACTAGGGATCTCCTACGAGCAGTACTTC.

This sequence joins TRBV7-8 and TRBJ1-4; D gene unclear. Trimming removed 7 bases from V and 3 bases from J, with 18 bases in between. The CDR3 totals 16 residues. Germline V gene sequence: CDR1 SGHVS, CDR2 FQNEAQ. CDR3 DNA: TGTGCCAGCACTACTAAGGGAGGGAACCCTAATGAAAAACTGTTTTTT. Protein: CASTTKGGNPNEKLFF.

This clone was counted only a few times. This rearrangement joins TRBV29-1 to TRBJ1-2, with TRBD1 matching over 7 bases. Losses at the gene ends were 4 bases for V and 2 bases for J; bases not matched to a gene: 4. The germline gives CDR1 SQVTM, CDR2 ANQGSEA. CDR3 length: 13 amino acids. The DNA of the CDR3 is TGCAGCGTTGCTGACAGGGTAAACTATGGCTACACCTTC. Amino acids: CSVADRVNYGYTF. Variable domain in full (rest from reference TRBV29-1 and TRBJ1-2): SAVISQKPSRDICQRGTSLTIQCQVDSQVTMMFWYRQQPGQSLTLIATANQGSEATYESGFVIDKFPISRPNLTFSTLTVSNMSPEDSSIYLCSVADRVNYGYTFGSGTRLTVV.

The chain links TRBV6-6 to TRBJ2-3; 11 bases line up with TRBD2. CDR3 size: 15 residues. The germline CDR1 and CDR2 sequences are MNHNY and SVGAGI (reference sequence). J gave up 5 bases and V 5 bases, and 6 bases lay outside the gene matches. CDR3 in DNA: TGTGCCAGCAGTCTTAGCGGGGGGGCCGGAGATACGCAGTATTTT. Encoded protein: CASSLSGGAGDTQYF.

The chain is built from TRBV20-1 and TRBJ2-3, with TRBD1 as a possible D gene (6 bases). V was shortened by 3 bases and J by 4 bases, with 29 bases between the two germline ends. This CDR3 spans 19 amino acids. From germline, CDR1 is DFQATT and CDR2 SNEGSKA (reference sequence). As DNA, the CDR3 is TGCAGTGCTAGTGGCGGCTTGTACCGGACAGCCGGGGCCCCAGATACGCAGTATTTT. Amino acid sequence: CSASGGLYRTAGAPDTQYF.

J is TRBJ1-2 and V is TRBV19; 7 bases fit TRBD1. The CDR3 totals 17 residues. The junction had 18 bases not matched to a gene; V was cut back by 7 bases and J by 4 bases. The germline V gene has CDR1 LNHDA and CDR2 SQIVND (reference sequence). The CDR3 coding sequence is TGTGCCAGTATCGGGACAGAGGGTATTAAGGTTGTCTATGGCTACACCTTC. Encoded protein: CASIGTEGIKVVYGYTF.

The J gene is TRBJ2-7, the V gene TRBV3-1 (or the pseudogene TRBV3-2), with TRBD2 identical over 11 bases. The germline V gene has CDR1 LGHDT and CDR2 YNNKEL (reference sequence). J gave up 7 bases and V 1 base, and 12 bases lay outside the gene matches. This CDR3 is built from 17 residues. This CDR3 reads CASSQGRISGGAVEQYF. The DNA of the CDR3 is TGTGCCAGCAGCCAAGGTCGGATTAGCGGGGGGGCGGTGGAGCAGTACTTC.